Ten or more counts support the clone carrying this T cell receptor (beta chain). Trimming cost V 5 bases and J 2 bases, with 18 bases left between them. Per the germline V gene, CDR1 is DFQATT and CDR2 is SNEGSKA (reference sequence). The CDR3 runs to 15 residues. The record originates from a study of CD8 T cells in ankylosing spondylitis. TCRdb passed the 5' RACE reads through MiXCR, listing each CDR3 protein once. Counted here are about 170,000 distinct CDR3 sequences, about 17% occurring once; the ten biggest clones make up roughly 8%. The receptor was isolated from a male donor with ankylosing spondylitis or in good health (not recorded which). Sequences were obtained from blood, either unsorted or a sorted T cell fraction (not recorded which). V usage is TRBV20-1 and J usage is TRBJ1-1; the D gene is possibly TRBD1 (6 bases). The DNA of the CDR3 is TGCAGTGCTCGGAGGCAGGGGCGGATCAACACTGAAGCTTTCTTT. Translated, it gives CSARRQGRINTEAFF.